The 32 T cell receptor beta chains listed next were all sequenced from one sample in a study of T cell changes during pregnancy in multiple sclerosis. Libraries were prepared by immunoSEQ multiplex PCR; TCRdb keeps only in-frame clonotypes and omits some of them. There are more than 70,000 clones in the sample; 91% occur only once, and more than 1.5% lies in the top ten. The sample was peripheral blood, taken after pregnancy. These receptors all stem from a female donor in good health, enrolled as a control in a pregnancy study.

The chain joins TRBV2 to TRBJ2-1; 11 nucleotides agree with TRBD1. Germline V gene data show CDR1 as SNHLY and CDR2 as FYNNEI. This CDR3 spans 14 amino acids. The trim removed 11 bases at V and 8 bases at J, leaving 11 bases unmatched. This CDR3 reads CAGKDRGLRDEQFF. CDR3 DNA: TGTGCCGGGAAGGACAGGGGGCTTAGAGATGAGCAGTTCTTC.

The CDR3 DNA is TGTGCCAGCAGCACCGTAGGGGGATCGAACGGGCCCTATGGCTACACCTTC. As protein: CASSTVGGSNGPYGYTF. The rearrangement links TRBV5-6 to TRBJ1-2; TRBD1 might be the D (6 bases). The CDR3 sequence is 17 residues long. Germline V gene data show CDR1 as SGHDT and CDR2 as YYEEEE. V gave up 4 bases and J gave up 4 bases, with 23 bases separating them. The whole variable domain, remainder taken from reference TRBV5-6 and TRBJ1-2, is DAGVTQSPTHLIKTRGQQVTLRCSPKSGHDTVSWYQQALGQGPQFIFQYYEEEERQRGNFPDRFSGHQFPNYSSELNVNALLLGDSALYLCASSTVGGSNGPYGYTFGSGTRLTVV.

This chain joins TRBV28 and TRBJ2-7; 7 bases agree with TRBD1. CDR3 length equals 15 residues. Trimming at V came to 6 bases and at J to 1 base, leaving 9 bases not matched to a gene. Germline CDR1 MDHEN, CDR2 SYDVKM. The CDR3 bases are TGTGCCAGCAGCACCGGGACAGCAGTTTCCTACGAGCAGTACTTC. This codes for CASSTGTAVSYEQYF.

In DNA form, the CDR3 reads TGCGCCAGCTCCCCCAGCGGGGGGCAGGGAGAGACCCAGTACTTC. It yields the protein CASSPSGGQGETQYF. The chain is built from TRBV5-1 and TRBJ2-5, with TRBD2 identical over 9 bases. The CDR3 runs to 15 residues. Per germline, CDR1 SGHRS and CDR2 YFSETQ. The junction had 11 bases not matched to a gene; V was cut back by 7 bases and J by 4 bases.

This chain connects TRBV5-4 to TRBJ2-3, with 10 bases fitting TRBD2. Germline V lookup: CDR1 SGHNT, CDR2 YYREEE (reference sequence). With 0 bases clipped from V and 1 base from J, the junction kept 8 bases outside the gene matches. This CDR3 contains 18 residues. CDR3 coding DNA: TGTGCCAGCAGCTTGGTTGGGTTTCTAGCGGGGGGCACAGATACGCAGTATTTT. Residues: CASSLVGFLAGGTDTQYF.

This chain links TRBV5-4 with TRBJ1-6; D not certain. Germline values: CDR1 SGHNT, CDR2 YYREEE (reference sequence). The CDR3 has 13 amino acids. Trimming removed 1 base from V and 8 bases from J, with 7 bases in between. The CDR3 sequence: CASSLFADSPLHF. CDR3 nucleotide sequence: TGTGCCAGCAGCTTGTTCGCGGATTCACCCCTCCACTTT. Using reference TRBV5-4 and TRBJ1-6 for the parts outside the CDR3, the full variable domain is ETGVTQSPTHLIKTRGQQVTLRCSSQSGHNTVSWYQQALGQGPQFIFQYYREEENGRGNFPPRFSGLQFPNYSSELNVNALELDDSALYLCASSLFADSPLHFGNGTRLTVT.

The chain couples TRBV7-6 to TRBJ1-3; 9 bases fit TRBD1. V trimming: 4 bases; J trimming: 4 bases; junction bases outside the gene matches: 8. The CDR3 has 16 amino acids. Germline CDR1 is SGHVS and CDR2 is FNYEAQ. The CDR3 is CASSSPIGTGGNTIYF. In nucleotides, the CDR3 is TGTGCCAGCAGCTCCCCTATTGGGACAGGGGGAAACACCATATATTTT.

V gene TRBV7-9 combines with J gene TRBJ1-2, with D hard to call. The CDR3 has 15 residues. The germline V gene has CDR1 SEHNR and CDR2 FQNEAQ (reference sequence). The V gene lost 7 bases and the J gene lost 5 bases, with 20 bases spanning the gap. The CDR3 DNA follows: TGTGCCAGCACTCCCGGCGGGGAATTTGAGTATGGCTACACCTTC. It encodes CASTPGGEFEYGYTF.

The CDR3 reads CATSRDLEEYGYTF. CDR3 coding DNA: TGTGCCACCAGCAGAGATCTAGAGGAGTATGGCTACACCTTC. This rearrangement joins TRBV15 to TRBJ1-2; the D is unclear. Per the germline V gene, CDR1 is LNHNV and CDR2 is YYDKDF (reference sequence). Deletions cut 0 bases from V and 5 bases from J, with 10 bases between. The CDR3 spans 14 residues.

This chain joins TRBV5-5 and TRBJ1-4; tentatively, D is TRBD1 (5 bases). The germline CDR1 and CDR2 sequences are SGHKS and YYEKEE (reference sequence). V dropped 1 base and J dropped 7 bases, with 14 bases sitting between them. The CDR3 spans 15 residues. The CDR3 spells CASSLTGREVEKLFF. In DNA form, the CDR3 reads TGTGCCAGCAGCTTGACCGGCAGGGAAGTTGAAAAACTGTTTTTT.

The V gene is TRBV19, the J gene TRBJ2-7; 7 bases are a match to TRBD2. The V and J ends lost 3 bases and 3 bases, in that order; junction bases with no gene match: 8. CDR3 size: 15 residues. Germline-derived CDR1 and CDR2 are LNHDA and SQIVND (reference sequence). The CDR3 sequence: CASSIGRGDGYEQYF. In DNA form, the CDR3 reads TGTGCCAGTAGTATTGGCCGGGGGGACGGCTACGAGCAGTACTTC. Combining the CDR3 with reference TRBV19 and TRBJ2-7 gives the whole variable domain DGGITQSPKYLFRKEGQNVTLSCEQNLNHDAMYWYRQDPGQGLRLIYYSQIVNDFQKGDIAEGYSVSREKKESFPLTVTSAQKNPTAFYLCASSIGRGDGYEQYFGPGTRLTVT.

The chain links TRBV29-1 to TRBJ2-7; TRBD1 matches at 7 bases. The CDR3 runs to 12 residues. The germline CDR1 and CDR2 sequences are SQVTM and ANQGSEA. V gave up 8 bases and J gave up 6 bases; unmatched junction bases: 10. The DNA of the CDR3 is TGCAGCATACGAAATACAGGGGTCGAGCAGTACTTC. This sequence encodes CSIRNTGVEQYF.

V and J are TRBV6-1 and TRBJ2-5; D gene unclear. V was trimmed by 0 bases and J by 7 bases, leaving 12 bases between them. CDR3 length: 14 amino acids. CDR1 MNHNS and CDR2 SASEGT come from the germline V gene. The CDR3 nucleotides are TGTGCCAGCAGTGAAGCTACGCATCTCGGGACCCAGTACTTC. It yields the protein CASSEATHLGTQYF.

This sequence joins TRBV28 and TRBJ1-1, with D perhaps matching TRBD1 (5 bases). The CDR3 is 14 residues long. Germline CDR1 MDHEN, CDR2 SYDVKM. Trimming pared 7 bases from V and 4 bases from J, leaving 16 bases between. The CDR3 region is CASNEGEGTTEAFF. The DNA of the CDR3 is TGTGCCAGCAATGAAGGGGAAGGAACCACTGAAGCTTTCTTT.

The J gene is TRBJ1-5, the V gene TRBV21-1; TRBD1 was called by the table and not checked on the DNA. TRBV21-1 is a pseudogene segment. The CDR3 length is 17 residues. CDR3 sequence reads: CASSKMGQVDSNQPQHF. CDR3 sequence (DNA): TGTGCCAGCAGCAAAATGGGACAAGTAGATAGCAATCAGCCCCAGCATTTT.

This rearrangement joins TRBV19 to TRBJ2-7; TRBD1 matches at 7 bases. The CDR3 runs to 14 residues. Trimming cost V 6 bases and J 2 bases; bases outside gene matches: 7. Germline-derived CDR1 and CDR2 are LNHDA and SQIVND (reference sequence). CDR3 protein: CASRPGGFPYEQYF. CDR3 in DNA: TGTGCCAGTAGACCAGGGGGTTTCCCCTACGAGCAGTACTTC.

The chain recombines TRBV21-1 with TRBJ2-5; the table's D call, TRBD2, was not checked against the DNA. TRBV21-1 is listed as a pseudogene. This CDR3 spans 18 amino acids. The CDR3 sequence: CASSKSWGDPLSRETQYF. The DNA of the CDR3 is TGTGCCAGCAGCAAATCTTGGGGGGACCCCCTTTCGCGGGAGACCCAGTACTTC.

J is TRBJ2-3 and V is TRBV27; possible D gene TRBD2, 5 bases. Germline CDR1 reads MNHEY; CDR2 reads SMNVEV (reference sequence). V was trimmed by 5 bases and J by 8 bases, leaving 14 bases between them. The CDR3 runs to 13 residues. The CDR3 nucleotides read TGTGCCAGCAGTGTACCACCGAGCGGTACGCAGTATTTT. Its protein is CASSVPPSGTQYF.

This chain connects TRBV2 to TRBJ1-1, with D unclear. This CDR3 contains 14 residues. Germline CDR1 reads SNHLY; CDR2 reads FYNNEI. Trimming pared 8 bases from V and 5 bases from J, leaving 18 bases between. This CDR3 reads CASARREWVTEAFF. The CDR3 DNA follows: TGTGCCAGCGCACGACGGGAGTGGGTGACTGAAGCTTTCTTT.

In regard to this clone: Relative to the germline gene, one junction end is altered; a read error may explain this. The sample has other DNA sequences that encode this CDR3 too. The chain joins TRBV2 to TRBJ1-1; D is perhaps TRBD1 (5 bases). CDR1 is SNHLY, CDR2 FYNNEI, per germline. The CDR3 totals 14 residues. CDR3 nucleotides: TGTGCCAGCAGCAACCGACAGCCGAACACCGAAGCTTTCTTT. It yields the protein CASSNRQPNTEAFF. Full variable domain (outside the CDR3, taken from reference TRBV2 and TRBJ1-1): EPEVTQTPSHQVTQMGQEVILRCVPISNHLYFYWYRQILGQKVEFLVSFYNNEISEKSEIFDDQFSVERPDGSNFTLKIRSTKLEDSAMYFCASSNRQPNTEAFFGQGTRLTVV.

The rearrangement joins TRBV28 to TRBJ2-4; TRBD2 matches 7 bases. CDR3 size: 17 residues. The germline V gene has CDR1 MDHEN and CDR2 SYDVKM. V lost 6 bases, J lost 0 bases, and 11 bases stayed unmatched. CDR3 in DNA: TGTGCCAGCAGAACCCGCCTCGGGAGGCTAGCCAAAAACATTCAGTACTTC. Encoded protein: CASRTRLGRLAKNIQYF.

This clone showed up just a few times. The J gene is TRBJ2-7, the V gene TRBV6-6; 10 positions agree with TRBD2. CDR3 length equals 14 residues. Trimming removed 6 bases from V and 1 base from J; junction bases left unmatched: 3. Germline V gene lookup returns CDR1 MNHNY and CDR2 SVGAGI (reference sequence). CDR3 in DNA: TGTGCCAGCAGGACTAGCGGGCAATCCTACGAGCAGTACTTC. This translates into CASRTSGQSYEQYF.

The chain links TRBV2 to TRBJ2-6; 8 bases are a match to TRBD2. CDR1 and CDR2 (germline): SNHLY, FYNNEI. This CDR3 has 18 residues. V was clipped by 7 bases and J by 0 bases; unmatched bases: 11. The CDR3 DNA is TGTGCCAGCATAGGTAGCGGGGCCATCAGCTCTGGGGCCAACGTCCTGACTTTC. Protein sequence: CASIGSGAISSGANVLTF.

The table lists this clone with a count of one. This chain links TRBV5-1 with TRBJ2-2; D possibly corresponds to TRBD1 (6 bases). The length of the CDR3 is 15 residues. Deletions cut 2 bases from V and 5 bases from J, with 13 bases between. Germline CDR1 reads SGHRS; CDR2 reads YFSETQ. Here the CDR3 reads CASSLALQGTGELFF. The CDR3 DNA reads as TGCGCCAGCAGCTTAGCGTTACAGGGAACCGGGGAGCTGTTTTTT.

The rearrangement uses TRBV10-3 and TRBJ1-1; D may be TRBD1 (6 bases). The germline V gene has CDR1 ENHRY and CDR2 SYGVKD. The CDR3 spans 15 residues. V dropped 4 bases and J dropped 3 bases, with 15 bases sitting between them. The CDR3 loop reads CAISGSGHIDTEAFF. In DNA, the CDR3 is TGTGCCATCAGTGGCTCGGGACATATCGACACTGAAGCTTTCTTT.

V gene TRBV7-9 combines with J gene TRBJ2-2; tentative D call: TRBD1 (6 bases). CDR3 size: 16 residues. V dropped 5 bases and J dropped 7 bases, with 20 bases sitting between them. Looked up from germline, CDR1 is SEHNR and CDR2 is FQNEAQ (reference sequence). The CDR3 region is CASSHGTGLSLGELFF. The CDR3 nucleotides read TGTGCCAGCAGCCACGGAACAGGGCTTTCTCTCGGGGAGCTGTTTTTT.

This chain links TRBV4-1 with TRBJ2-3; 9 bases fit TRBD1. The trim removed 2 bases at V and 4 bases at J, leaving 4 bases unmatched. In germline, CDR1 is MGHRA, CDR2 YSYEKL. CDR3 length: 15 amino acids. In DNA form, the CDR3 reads TGCGCCAGCAGCCAAAGGGACAGGGAATCAGATACGCAGTATTTT. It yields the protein CASSQRDRESDTQYF.

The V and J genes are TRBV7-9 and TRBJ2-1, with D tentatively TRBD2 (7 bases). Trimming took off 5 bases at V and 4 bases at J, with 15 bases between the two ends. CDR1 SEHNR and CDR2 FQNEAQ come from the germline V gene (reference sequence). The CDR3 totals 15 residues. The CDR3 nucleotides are TGTGCCAGCAGCACCGCGGGGGCCTCTTACAATGAGCAGTTCTTC. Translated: CASSTAGASYNEQFF.

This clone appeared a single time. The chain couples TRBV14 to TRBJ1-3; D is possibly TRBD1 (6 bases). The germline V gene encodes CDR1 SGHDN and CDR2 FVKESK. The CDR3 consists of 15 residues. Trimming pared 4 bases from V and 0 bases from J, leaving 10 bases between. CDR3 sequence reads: CASSRGGPSGNTIYF. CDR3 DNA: TGTGCCAGCAGCCGAGGGGGTCCCTCTGGAAACACCATATATTTT.

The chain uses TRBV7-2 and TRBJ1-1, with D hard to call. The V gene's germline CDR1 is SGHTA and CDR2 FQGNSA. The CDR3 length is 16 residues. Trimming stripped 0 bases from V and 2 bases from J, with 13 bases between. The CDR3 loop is CASSLAPPGINTEAFF. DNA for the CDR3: TGTGCCAGCAGCTTAGCCCCGCCGGGGATAAACACTGAAGCTTTCTTT.

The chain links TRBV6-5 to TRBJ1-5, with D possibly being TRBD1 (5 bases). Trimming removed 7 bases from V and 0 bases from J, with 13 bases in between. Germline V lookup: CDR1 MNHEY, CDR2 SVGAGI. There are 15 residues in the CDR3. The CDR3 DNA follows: TGTGCCAGCAAGGTTCGGGGGAATAGCAATCAGCCCCAGCATTTT. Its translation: CASKVRGNSNQPQHF.

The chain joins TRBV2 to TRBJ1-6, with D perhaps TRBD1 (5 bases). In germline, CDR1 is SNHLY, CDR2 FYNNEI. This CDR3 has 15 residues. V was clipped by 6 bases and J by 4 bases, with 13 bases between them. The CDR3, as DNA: TGTGCCAGCAGCGGCCGGACATCTTATAATTCACCCCTCCACTTT. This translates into CASSGRTSYNSPLHF.